This passage covers 4 T cell receptor beta chains from one sample sequenced in a study of blood T cell repertoires in COVID-19. Produced via immunoSEQ multiplex PCR; TCRdb's table is partial and in-frame only. The profile shows over 200,000 clones, around 80% of them singletons. The specimen was peripheral blood. These receptors were collected from a middle-aged man with active or convalescent COVID-19.

This clone has a single count. The genes are TRBV14 and TRBJ2-1, with TRBD2 as a possible D gene (7 bases). Between the trimmed V and J ends, which lost 1 base and 10 bases, there was a span of 20 bases. The germline V gene has CDR1 SGHDN and CDR2 FVKESK. The CDR3 is made up of 16 amino acids. The CDR3 protein is CASSQGGGGLRGEQFF. The CDR3 nucleotides are TGTGCCAGCAGCCAAGGGGGGGGCGGACTCCGAGGGGAGCAGTTCTTC.

The chain has TRBV30 and TRBJ2-3; D unclear. This CDR3 is 13 amino acids long. CDR1 and CDR2 from the germline V gene are GTSNPN and SVGIG (reference sequence). V gave up 2 bases and J gave up 6 bases, with 12 bases separating them. The CDR3 here is CAWSLGVKDTQYF. In DNA, the CDR3 is TGTGCCTGGAGTTTGGGCGTTAAGGATACGCAGTATTTT. The full variable domain, its missing parts supplied by reference TRBV30 and TRBJ2-3, is SQTIHQWPATLVQPVGSPLSLECTVEGTSNPNLYWYRQAAGRGLQLLFYSVGIGQISSEVPQNLSASRPQDRQFILSSKKLLLSDSGFYLCAWSLGVKDTQYFGPGTRLTVL.

The genes are TRBV10-3 and TRBJ1-5; 8 bases match TRBD1. V was pared by 6 bases and J by 3 bases, with 7 bases of the junction left unmatched. CDR1 ENHRY and CDR2 SYGVKD come from the germline V gene. The CDR3 runs 15 residues. The CDR3 spells CAIRGGTGYNQPQHF. The CDR3 region has the DNA TGTGCCATCAGAGGGGGGACAGGCTACAATCAGCCCCAGCATTTT.

The chain recombines TRBV19 with TRBJ1-2; TRBD1 agrees at 10 bases. The V gene end was trimmed by 4 bases and the J gene end by 5 bases; junction bases not matched to a gene: 10. The CDR3 contains 16 residues. Germline loops: CDR1 LNHDA, CDR2 SQIVND (reference sequence). CDR3 region: CASSTLGTGEQYGYTF. CDR3 nucleotides: TGTGCCAGTAGTACCCTCGGGACAGGGGAGCAATATGGCTACACCTTC. Drawing the rest from reference TRBV19 and TRBJ1-2, the complete variable domain is DGGITQSPKYLFRKEGQNVTLSCEQNLNHDAMYWYRQDPGQGLRLIYYSQIVNDFQKGDIAEGYSVSREKKESFPLTVTSAQKNPTAFYLCASSTLGTGEQYGYTFGSGTRLTVV.